This TCR beta chain was documented in a study of patients and donors after allogeneic stem cell transplantation. TCRdb reprocessed the RT-PCR reads via MiXCR and lists one record per CDR3 protein. This sample has some 960,000 distinct CDR3 sequences, with 15% to 20% found just once. This clonotype was picked up a small number of times. The CDR3 loop spans 14 amino acids. V dropped 7 bases and J dropped 4; count of bases not matched to a gene: 7. Germline-derived CDR1 and CDR2 are KGHDR and SFDVKD. V gene TRBV24-1 combines with J gene TRBJ2-3; 7 nucleotides align to TRBD2. Sequencing was carried out using blood, either unsorted or a sorted T cell fraction (not recorded which). The sequence was collected from a human donor who was either an allogeneic HSCT recipient or a stem cell or donor lymphocyte infusion donor (not recorded which). It is not recorded whose cells these are; they may come from a transplant donor. CDR3 region: CATSRSAGADTQYF. The CDR3, as DNA: TGTGCCACCAGCCGATCGGCGGGGGCAGATACGCAGTATTTT.